This T cell receptor beta chain was recorded in a study of T cells in Graves' hyperthyroidism and ophthalmopathy. Findings of the study overall: Most expanded thyroid clonotypes above 0.001 recurred in blood. Classification by a 13 V-J model distinguished ophthalmopathy from stable hyperthyroidism.

This clonotype was counted only a few times. The antigen remains unidentified. The TCR beta CDR3 regions underwent amplification using RNA transcripts as the source. Initially, a first-round RT-PCR of the TCR CDR3 employed the HTBI primer set. From the multiplex PCR reads, TCRdb called clonotypes with MiXCR, one entry per CDR3 protein. The table lists 450,000 to 700,000 distinct CDR3 sequences, 46% of them singletons, with around 19% in the top ten. Germline CDR1 and CDR2: MNHNY and SVGAGI (reference sequence). The V gene lost 7 bases and the J gene lost 3 bases, with 16 bases spanning the gap. CDR3 length: 14 amino acids.

The chain employs TRBV6-6 and TRBJ2-7; D not certain. Sequencing was performed on peripheral blood or thyroid tissue (not recorded which). The source is an adult woman with Graves' disease, either hyperthyroidism or ophthalmopathy (not recorded which). CDR3 DNA: TGTGCCAGCAACCGCCGAGAATACTACTACGAGCAGTACTTC. Translating it yields CASNRREYYYEQYF.